This T cell receptor beta chain was captured by sequencing in a study of blood T cell repertoires in COVID-19. Study in general: The study drew acute and convalescent COVID-19 samples from the United States, Italy and Spain. Sources were T cells, B-cell-depleted T cells, or PBMCs; the material itself was cDNA or gDNA.

The method was immunoSEQ multiplex PCR; TCRdb's version includes in-frame clones alone and lacks a portion of them. The table shows approximately 170,000 clones, with about 88% occurring only once. CDR1 LNHDA and CDR2 SQIVND come from the germline V gene (reference sequence). The CDR3 extends over 13 amino acids. The V gene lost 7 bases and the J gene lost 4 bases, with 14 bases spanning the gap. The sequence came from an elderly woman with acute or convalescent COVID-19. The sequenced material came from peripheral blood. The chain recombines TRBV19 with TRBJ2-7; weak D call: TRBD2 (5 bases). The CDR3 DNA follows: TGTGCCAGTACTCCTACGGGGTCATACGAGCAGTACTTC. This gives the protein CASTPTGSYEQYF.